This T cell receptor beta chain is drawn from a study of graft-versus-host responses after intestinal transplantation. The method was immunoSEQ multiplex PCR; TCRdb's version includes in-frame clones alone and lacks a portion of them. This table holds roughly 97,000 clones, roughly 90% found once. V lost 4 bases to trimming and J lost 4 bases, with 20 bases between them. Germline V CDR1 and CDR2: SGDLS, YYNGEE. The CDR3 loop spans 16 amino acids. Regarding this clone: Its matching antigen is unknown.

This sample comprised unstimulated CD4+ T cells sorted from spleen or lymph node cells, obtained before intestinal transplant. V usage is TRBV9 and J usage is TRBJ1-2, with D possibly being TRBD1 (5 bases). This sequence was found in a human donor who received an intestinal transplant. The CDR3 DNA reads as TGTGCCAGCAGCCAAGGGGCCCCCGGCGGGGGCTATGGCTACACCTTC. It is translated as CASSQGAPGGGYGYTF.